The 10 T cell receptor beta chains below all came from one sample that was sequenced in a study of blood T cell repertoires in COVID-19. Sequenced by immunoSEQ multiplex PCR; TCRdb stores in-frame clones only, minus some. The sample lists 350,000 or so clones, about 88% occurring once. The sample comprised PBMCs or T cells enriched from blood (not recorded which). All receptors derive from a woman in her thirties who had been exposed to COVID-19.

Written as DNA, the CDR3 is TGTGCCTGGGTACGGGACAGGGCTAACTATGGCTACACCTTC. Protein sequence: CAWVRDRANYGYTF. V gene TRBV30 combines with J gene TRBJ1-2; 9 bases line up with TRBD1. V was pared by 5 bases and J by 0 bases, with 4 bases of the junction left unmatched. The CDR3 loop spans 14 amino acids. Germline values: CDR1 GTSNPN, CDR2 SVGIG (reference sequence).

This clone was counted a single time. The CDR3 nucleotides read TGTGCCAGCAGTCCCTCAACAGGCTTCTATGGCTACACCTTC. The encoded protein is CASSPSTGFYGYTF. This rearrangement joins TRBV28 to TRBJ1-2; D may be TRBD1 (5 bases). V lost 5 bases and J 4 bases, leaving 14 bases between the germline ends. This CDR3 comprises 14 residues. CDR1 and CDR2 from the germline V gene are MDHEN and SYDVKM.

V gene TRBV30 combines with J gene TRBJ1-1, with 7 positions matching TRBD1. The CDR3 consists of 15 residues. V lost 2 bases, J lost 4 bases, and 10 bases stayed unmatched. Germline loops: CDR1 GTSNPN, CDR2 SVGIG (reference sequence). The DNA for the CDR3 is TGTGCCTGGAGTCCTAACCGAGGGGGCACCACTGAAGCTTTCTTT. Protein: CAWSPNRGGTTEAFF. The whole variable domain, remainder taken from reference TRBV30 and TRBJ1-1, is SQTIHQWPATLVQPVGSPLSLECTVEGTSNPNLYWYRQAAGRGLQLLFYSVGIGQISSEVPQNLSASRPQDRQFILSSKKLLLSDSGFYLCAWSPNRGGTTEAFFGQGTRLTVV.

This clone was counted a single time. The J gene is TRBJ2-3, the V gene TRBV5-5; 7 bases fit TRBD1. Germline CDR1 reads SGHKS; CDR2 reads YYEKEE (reference sequence). This CDR3 region has 14 residues. V dropped 7 bases and J dropped 0; count of bases not matched to a gene: 5. In DNA, the CDR3 is TGTGCCAGCGGTGGACAGGTTAGCACAGATACGCAGTATTTT. Translating gives CASGGQVSTDTQYF.

V is TRBV11-1 and J is TRBJ1-1, with D possibly TRBD1 on 6 matching bases. Trimming cost V 6 bases and J 1 base, with 12 bases left between them. Germline V lookup: CDR1 SGHAT, CDR2 FQDESV (reference sequence). The CDR3 loop spans 14 amino acids. The CDR3 loop reads CASRTTTGNTEAFF. CDR3 bases: TGTGCCAGCAGGACGACGACAGGGAACACTGAAGCTTTCTTT.

The rearrangement joins TRBV2 to TRBJ2-2, with D possibly TRBD1 on 6 matching bases. With 6 bases removed from V and 6 bases from J, the gap between germline ends came to 11 bases. Germline assignment: CDR1 SNHLY and CDR2 FYNNEI. The CDR3 contains 13 residues. In DNA, the CDR3 is TGTGCCAGCAGATTAAAGGGGGCCGGGGAGCTGTTTTTT. Its translation: CASRLKGAGELFF.

The rearrangement joins TRBV2 to TRBJ1-2; D is perhaps TRBD1 (6 bases). V lost 6 bases to trimming and J lost 2 bases, with 19 bases between them. This CDR3 has 16 amino acids. Germline CDR1 reads SNHLY; CDR2 reads FYNNEI. In nucleotides, the CDR3 is TGTGCCAGCAGGCCGTCGACAGGAACCAAAAACTATGGCTACACCTTC. This codes for CASRPSTGTKNYGYTF.

The V call is TRBV9, the J call TRBJ2-1; D is unresolved. V lost 0 bases, J lost 7 bases, and 8 bases lay in between. Germline values: CDR1 SGDLS, CDR2 YYNGEE. CDR3 length: 13 residues. The CDR3, as DNA: TGTGCCAGCAGCGTAGAAGTAGTAAATGAGCAGTTCTTC. This encodes CASSVEVVNEQFF.

The chain links TRBV18 to TRBJ2-1, with 10 bases lining up with TRBD2. V gave up 10 bases and J gave up 9 bases; unmatched junction bases: 6. CDR3 size: 12 residues. Germline loops: CDR1 KGHSH, CDR2 LQKENI. The CDR3 region is CATLAGVTEQFF. The CDR3 nucleotides are TGTGCCACCCTAGCGGGAGTGACTGAGCAGTTCTTC.

The chain couples TRBV5-1 to TRBJ2-2; D perhaps matches TRBD1 (6 bases). CDR3 size: 14 residues. Per the germline V gene, CDR1 is SGHRS and CDR2 is YFSETQ. The ends were cut back, 7 bases at V and 7 bases at J, with 17 bases in the middle. The CDR3 region is CASFRTEGGGELFF. Written as DNA, the CDR3 is TGCGCCAGCTTCCGGACAGAGGGTGGCGGGGAGCTGTTTTTT.